The T cell receptor beta chain described here comes from a study of T cells in Graves' hyperthyroidism and ophthalmopathy. Study background: Pretreatment peripheral blood was obtained at initial diagnosis.

Regions amplified from RNA transcripts were the TCR beta CDR3 regions. HTBI primers were employed in a first-round RT-PCR of the TCR CDR3. In TCRdb, the multiplex PCR reads were re-called with MiXCR into one record per CDR3 protein. The table records about 590,000 distinct CDR3 sequences, approximately 14% of them present only once. Sequenced: blood. The TCR was taken from a woman aged 25-40 years with Graves' hyperthyroidism.

The CDR3 nucleotides are TGTGCCAGCAGAACAACTAGCGTCCAGCCTCAGTACTTC. Protein product: CASRTTSVQPQYF. The chain links TRBV27 to TRBJ2-5, with 7 nucleotides matching TRBD2. The CDR3 totals 13 residues. CDR1 is MNHEY and CDR2 is SMNVEV in the germline V gene (reference sequence). J gave up 11 bases and V 6 bases, and 12 bases lay outside the gene matches.